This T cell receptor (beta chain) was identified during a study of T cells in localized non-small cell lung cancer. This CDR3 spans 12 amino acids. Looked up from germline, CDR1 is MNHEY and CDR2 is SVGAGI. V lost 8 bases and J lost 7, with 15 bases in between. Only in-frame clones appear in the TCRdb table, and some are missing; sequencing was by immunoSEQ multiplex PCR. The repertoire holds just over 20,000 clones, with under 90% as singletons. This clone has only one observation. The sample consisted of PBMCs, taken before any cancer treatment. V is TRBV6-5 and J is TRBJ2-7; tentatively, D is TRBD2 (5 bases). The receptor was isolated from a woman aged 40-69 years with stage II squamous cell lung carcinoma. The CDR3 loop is CASSSAEREQYF. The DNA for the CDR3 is TGTGCCAGCTCCAGCGCGGAGCGGGAGCAGTACTTC.